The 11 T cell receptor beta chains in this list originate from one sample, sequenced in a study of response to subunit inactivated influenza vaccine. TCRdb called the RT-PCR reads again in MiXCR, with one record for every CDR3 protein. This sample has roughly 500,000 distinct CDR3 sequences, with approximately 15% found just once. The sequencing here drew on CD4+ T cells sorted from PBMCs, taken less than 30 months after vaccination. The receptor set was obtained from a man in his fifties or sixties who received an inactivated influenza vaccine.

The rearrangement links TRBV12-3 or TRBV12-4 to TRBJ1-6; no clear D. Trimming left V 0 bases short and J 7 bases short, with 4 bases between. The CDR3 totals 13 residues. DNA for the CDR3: TGTGCCAGCAGTTTAGCGACAAATTCACCCCTCCACTTT. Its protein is CASSLATNSPLHF.

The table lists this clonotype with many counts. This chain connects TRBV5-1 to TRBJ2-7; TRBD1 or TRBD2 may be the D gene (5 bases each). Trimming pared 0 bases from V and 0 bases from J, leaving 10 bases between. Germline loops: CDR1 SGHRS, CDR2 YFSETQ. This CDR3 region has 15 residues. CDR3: CASSLARGYSYEQYF. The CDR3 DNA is TGCGCCAGCAGCTTGGCTCGGGGCTACTCCTACGAGCAGTACTTC.

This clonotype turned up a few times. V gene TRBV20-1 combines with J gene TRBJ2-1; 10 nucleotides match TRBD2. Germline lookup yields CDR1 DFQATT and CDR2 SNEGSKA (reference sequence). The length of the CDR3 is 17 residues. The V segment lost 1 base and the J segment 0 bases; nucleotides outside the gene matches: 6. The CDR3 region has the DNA TGCAGTGCTAGAGTACCTAGACTAGCGGGCTCCTACAATGAGCAGTTCTTC. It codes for CSARVPRLAGSYNEQFF.

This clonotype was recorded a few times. The CDR3 DNA is TGCAGTGCCCGCCTTGGAGGGGGCATTGGCTACACCTTC. As protein: CSARLGGGIGYTF. The rearrangement links TRBV20-1 to TRBJ1-2; 7 bases align to TRBD1. The CDR3 has 13 residues. Trimming took 6 bases from V and 7 from J; bases not matched to a gene: 11. Germline loops: CDR1 DFQATT, CDR2 SNEGSKA (reference sequence).

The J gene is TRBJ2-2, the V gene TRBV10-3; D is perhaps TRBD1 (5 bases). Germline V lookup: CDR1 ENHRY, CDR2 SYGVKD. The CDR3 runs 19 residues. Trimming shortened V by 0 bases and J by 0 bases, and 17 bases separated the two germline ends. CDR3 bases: TGTGCCATCAGTGAGTCTCCCTCAGGGATAAGGGCGAACACCGGGGAGCTGTTTTTT. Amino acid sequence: CAISESPSGIRANTGELFF.

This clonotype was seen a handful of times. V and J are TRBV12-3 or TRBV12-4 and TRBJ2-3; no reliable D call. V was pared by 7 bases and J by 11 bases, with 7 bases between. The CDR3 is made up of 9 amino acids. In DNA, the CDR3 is TGTGCCAGCATAACGAAGCAGTATTTT. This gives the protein CASITKQYF.

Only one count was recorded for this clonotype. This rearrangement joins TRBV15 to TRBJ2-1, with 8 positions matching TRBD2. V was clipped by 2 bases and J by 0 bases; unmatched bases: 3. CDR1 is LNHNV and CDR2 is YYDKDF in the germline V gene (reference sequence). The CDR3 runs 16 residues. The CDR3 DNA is TGTGCCACCAGCAGAAAACTAGCGGCCTCCTACAATGAGCAGTTCTTC. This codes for CATSRKLAASYNEQFF. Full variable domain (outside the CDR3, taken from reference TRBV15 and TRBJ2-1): DAMVIQNPRYQVTQFGKPVTLSCSQTLNHNVMYWYQQKSSQAPKLLFHYYDKDFNNEADTPDNFQSRRPNTSFCFLDIRSPGLGDTAMYLCATSRKLAASYNEQFFGPGTRLTVL.

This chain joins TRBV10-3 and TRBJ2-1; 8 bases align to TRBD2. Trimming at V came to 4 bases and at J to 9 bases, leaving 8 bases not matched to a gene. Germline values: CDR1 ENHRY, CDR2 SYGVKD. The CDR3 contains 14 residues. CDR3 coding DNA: TGTGCCATCAGTGGGACGGGGGGGCATTTTGAGCAGTTCTTC. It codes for CAISGTGGHFEQFF.

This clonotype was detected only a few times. The CDR3 reads CSVDDRGGNYGYTF. As DNA, the CDR3 is TGCAGCGTCGACGACAGGGGGGGTAACTATGGCTACACCTTC. This chain links TRBV29-1 with TRBJ1-2, with 9 bases matching TRBD1. V lost 6 bases and J lost 1; bases outside the gene matches: 6. The CDR3 consists of 14 residues. CDR1 SQVTM and CDR2 ANQGSEA come from the germline V gene.

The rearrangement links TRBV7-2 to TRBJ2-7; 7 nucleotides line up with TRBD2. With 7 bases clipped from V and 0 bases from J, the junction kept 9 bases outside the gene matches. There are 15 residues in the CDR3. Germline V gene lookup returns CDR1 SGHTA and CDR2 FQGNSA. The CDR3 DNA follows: TGTGCCAGCACGTCGGCTAGGGACTACTCCTACGAGCAGTACTTC. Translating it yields CASTSARDYSYEQYF.

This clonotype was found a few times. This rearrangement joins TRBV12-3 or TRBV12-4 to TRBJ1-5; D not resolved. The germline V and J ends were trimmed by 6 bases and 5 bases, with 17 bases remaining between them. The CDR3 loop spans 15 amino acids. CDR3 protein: CASRRHGGPHQPQHF. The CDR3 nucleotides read TGTGCCAGCAGGCGCCACGGAGGGCCTCATCAGCCCCAGCATTTT.